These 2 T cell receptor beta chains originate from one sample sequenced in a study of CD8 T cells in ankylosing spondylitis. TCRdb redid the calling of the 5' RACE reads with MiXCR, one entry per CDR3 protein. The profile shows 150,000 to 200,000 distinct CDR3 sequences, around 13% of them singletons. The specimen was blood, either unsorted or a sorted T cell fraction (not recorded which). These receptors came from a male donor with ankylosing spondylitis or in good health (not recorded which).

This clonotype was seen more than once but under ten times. The DNA of the CDR3 is TGCAGTGCCGCGCAAGGGGCGGGTTCCTACAATGAGCAGTTCTTC. Its translation is CSAAQGAGSYNEQFF. The V gene is TRBV20-1, the J gene TRBJ2-1; perhaps D is TRBD1 or TRBD2 (5 bases each). CDR1 is DFQATT and CDR2 is SNEGSKA in the germline V gene (reference sequence). V dropped 6 bases and J dropped 1 base, with 16 bases sitting between them. This CDR3 contains 15 residues.

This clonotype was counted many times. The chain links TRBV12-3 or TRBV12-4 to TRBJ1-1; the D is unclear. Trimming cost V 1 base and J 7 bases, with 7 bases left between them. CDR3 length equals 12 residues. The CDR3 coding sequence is TGTGCCAGCAGTTTAGGGGTGAATGAAGCTTTCTTT. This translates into CASSLGVNEAFF.